The sequence of this T cell receptor (beta chain) was determined in a study of T cells in Graves' hyperthyroidism and ophthalmopathy. The CDR3 sequence is 15 residues long. Deletions cut 0 bases from V and 0 bases from J, with 6 bases between. Germline V gene sequence: CDR1 MNHNY, CDR2 SVGAGI (reference sequence). General study points: Ophthalmopathy was separated from stable hyperthyroidism by a 13 V-J model. Progression to ophthalmopathy was predicted a median of approximately seven months early.

From RNA transcripts, TCR beta CDR3 regions were amplified. The HTBI primer set was used in a first-round RT-PCR of the TCR CDR3. TCRdb reprocessed the multiplex PCR reads via MiXCR and lists one record per CDR3 protein. The sample has 200,000 to 300,000 distinct CDR3 sequences; around 17% are singletons. This clonotype appeared a few times. Its target is not known. Any patient presenting with uncontrolled infection, other autoimmune disease, pregnancy or lactation was left out. On the basis of clinical symptoms, serum thyroxine and TRAb, thyroid ultrasound and orbital computed tomography, diagnoses were made.

The clonotype comes from a woman aged 18-29 years with Graves' ophthalmopathy. The sample taken for sequencing was blood. The chain couples TRBV6-6 to TRBJ1-5; no reliable D call. The CDR3: CASSYSSHSNQPQHF. Written as DNA, the CDR3 is TGTGCCAGCAGTTACTCGAGCCATAGCAATCAGCCCCAGCATTTT.